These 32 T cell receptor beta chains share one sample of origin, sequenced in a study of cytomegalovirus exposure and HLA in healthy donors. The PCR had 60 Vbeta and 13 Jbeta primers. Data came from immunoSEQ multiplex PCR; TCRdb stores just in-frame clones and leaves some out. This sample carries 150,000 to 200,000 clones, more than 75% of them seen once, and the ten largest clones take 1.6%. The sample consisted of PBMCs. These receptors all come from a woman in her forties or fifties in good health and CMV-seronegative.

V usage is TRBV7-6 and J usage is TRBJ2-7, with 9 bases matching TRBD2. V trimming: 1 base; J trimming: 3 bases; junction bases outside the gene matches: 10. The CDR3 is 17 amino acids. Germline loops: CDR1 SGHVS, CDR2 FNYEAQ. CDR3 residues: CASSLEGTASGIYEQYF. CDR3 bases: TGTGCCAGCAGCTTAGAAGGGACGGCTAGCGGGATCTACGAGCAGTACTTC.

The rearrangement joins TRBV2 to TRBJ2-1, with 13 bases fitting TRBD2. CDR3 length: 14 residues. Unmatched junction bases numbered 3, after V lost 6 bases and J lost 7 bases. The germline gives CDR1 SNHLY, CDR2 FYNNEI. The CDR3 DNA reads TGTGCCAGCAGCGGACTAGCGGGGGTAAATGAGCAGTTCTTC. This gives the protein CASSGLAGVNEQFF.

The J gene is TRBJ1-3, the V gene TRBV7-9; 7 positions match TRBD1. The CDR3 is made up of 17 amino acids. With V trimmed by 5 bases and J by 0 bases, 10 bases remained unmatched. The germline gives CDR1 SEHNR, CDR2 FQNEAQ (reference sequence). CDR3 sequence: CASSHWGTAVSGNTIYF. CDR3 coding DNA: TGTGCCAGCAGCCACTGGGGGACAGCCGTCTCTGGAAACACCATATATTTT.

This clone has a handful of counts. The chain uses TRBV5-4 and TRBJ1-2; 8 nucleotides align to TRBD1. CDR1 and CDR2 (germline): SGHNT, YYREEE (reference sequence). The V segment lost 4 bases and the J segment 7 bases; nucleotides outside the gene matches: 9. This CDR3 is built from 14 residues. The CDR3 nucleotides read TGTGCCAGCAGCCCAGGACAGGGTTTTATTGGCTACACCTTC. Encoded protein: CASSPGQGFIGYTF.

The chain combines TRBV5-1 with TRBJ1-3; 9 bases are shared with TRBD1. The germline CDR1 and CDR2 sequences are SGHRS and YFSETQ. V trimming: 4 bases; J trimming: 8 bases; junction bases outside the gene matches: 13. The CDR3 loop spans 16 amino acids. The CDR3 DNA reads TGCGCCAGCAGCGGCGACTACAGGGGGCGCGGGGACACCATATATTTT. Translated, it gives CASSGDYRGRGDTIYF.

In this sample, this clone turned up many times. This chain's CDR3 is CASSVEEDMNTEAFF. The CDR3 DNA follows: TGTGCCAGCAGTGTCGAGGAAGATATGAACACTGAAGCTTTCTTT. The J gene is TRBJ1-1, the V gene TRBV6-1; D ambiguous. Germline CDR1 MNHNS, CDR2 SASEGT. Between the trimmed V and J ends, which lost 4 bases and 0 bases, there was a span of 12 bases. The CDR3 runs to 15 residues.

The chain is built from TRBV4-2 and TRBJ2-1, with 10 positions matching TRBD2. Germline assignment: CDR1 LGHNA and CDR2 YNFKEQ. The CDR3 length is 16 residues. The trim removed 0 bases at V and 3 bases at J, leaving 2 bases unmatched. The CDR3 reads CASSQDRTSGYNEQFF. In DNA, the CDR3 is TGTGCCAGCAGCCAAGATAGGACTAGCGGCTACAATGAGCAGTTCTTC.

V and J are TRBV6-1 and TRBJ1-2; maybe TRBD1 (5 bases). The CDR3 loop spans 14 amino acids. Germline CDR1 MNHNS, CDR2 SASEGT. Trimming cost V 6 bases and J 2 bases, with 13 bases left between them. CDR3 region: CASSTADRNYGYTF. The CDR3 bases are TGTGCCAGCAGCACCGCTGACAGAAACTATGGCTACACCTTC.

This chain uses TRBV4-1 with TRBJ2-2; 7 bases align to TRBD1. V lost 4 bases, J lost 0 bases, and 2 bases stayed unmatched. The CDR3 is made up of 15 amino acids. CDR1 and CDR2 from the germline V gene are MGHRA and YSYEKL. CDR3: CASSLGTANTGELFF. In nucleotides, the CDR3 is TGCGCCAGCAGCCTAGGGACAGCGAACACCGGGGAGCTGTTTTTT.

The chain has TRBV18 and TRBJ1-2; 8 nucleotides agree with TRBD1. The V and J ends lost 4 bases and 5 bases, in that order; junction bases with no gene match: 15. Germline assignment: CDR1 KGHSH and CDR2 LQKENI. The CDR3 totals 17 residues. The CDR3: CASSQIKQTGVEYGYTF. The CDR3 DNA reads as TGTGCCAGCTCACAAATTAAACAGACAGGGGTTGAGTATGGCTACACCTTC.

The CDR3 reads CASKAGNQPQHF. The CDR3, as DNA: TGTGCCAGTAAGGCCGGGAATCAGCCCCAGCATTTT. The chain employs TRBV19 and TRBJ1-5; the D is unclear. This CDR3 spans 12 amino acids. Germline CDR1 reads LNHDA; CDR2 reads SQIVND (reference sequence). V gave up 7 bases and J gave up 4 bases, with 8 bases separating them.

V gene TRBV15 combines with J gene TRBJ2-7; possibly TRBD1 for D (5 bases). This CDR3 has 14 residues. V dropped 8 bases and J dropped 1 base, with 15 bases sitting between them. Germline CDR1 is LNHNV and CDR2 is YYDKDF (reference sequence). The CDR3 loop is CATGSRVTSYEQYF. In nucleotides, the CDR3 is TGTGCCACCGGCTCCAGGGTGACGTCCTACGAGCAGTACTTC.

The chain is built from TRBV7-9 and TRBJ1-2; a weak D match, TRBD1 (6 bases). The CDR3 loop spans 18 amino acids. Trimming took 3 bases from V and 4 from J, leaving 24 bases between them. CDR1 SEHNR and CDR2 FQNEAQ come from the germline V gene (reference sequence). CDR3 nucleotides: TGTGCCAGCAGCTTGAGCCTCTACAGGGACAACCCCTTCTATGGCTACACCTTC. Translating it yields CASSLSLYRDNPFYGYTF.

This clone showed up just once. The CDR3 loop reads CASRNGQSTGELFF. The CDR3 DNA is TGTGCCAGCAGAAACGGACAGAGCACCGGGGAGCTGTTTTTT. The chain has TRBV6-6 and TRBJ2-2, with a weak D call TRBD1 (6 bases). This CDR3 contains 14 residues. The germline V and J ends were trimmed by 6 bases and 4 bases, with 12 bases remaining between them. Germline V gene data show CDR1 as MNHNY and CDR2 as SVGAGI (reference sequence).

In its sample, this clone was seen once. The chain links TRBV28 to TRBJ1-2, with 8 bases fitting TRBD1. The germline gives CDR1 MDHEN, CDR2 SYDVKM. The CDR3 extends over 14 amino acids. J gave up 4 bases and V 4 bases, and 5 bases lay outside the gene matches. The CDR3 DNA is TGTGCCAGCAGTTCCGGGACAGGAACCTATGGCTACACCTTC. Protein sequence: CASSSGTGTYGYTF.

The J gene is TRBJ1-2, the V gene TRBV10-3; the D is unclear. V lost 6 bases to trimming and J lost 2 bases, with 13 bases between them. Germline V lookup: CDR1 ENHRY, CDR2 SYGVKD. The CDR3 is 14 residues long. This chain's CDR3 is CAIRSPQANYGYTF. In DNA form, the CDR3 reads TGTGCCATCAGAAGCCCCCAAGCGAACTATGGCTACACCTTC.

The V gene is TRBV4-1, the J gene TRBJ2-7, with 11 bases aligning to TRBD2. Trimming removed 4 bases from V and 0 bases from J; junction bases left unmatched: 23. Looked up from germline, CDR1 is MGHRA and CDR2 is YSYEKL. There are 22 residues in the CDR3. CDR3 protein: CASSPQMGSGVLGTSGSYEQYF. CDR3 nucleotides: TGCGCCAGCAGCCCCCAAATGGGGTCTGGTGTTCTCGGGACTAGCGGCTCCTACGAGCAGTACTTC.

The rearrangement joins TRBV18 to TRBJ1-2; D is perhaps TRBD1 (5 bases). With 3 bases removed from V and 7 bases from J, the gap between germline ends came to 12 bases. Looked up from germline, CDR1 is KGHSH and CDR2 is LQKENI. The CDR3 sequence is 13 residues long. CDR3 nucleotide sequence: TGTGCCAGCTCACCTCTGGACATATCTGGCTACACCTTC. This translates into CASSPLDISGYTF.

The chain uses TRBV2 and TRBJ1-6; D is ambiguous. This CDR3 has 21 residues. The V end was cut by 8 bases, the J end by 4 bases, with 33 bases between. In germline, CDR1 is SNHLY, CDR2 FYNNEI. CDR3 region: CASLGRSTESQSKPYNSPLHF. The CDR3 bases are TGTGCCAGCCTCGGCAGGTCGACCGAATCCCAGTCCAAGCCTTATAATTCACCCCTCCACTTT.

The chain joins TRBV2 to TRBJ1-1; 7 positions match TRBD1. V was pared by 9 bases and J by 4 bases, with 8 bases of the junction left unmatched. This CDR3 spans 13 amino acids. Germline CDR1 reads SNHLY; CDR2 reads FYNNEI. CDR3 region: CASPSGDSTEAFF. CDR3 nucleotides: TGTGCCAGTCCGAGTGGGGACAGCACTGAAGCTTTCTTT.

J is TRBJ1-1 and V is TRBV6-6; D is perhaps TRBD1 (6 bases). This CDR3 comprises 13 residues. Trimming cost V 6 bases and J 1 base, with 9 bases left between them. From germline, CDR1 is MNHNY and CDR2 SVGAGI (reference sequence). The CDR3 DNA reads TGTGCCAGCAGGGACAGATCGAACACTGAAGCTTTCTTT. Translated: CASRDRSNTEAFF.

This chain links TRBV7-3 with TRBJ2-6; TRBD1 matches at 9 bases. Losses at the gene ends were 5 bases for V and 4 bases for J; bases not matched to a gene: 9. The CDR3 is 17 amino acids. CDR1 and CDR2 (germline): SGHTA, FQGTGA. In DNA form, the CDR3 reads TGTGCCAGCAGCCCCGGGACAGGGTTCGGGGGGGCCAACGTCCTGACTTTC. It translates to CASSPGTGFGGANVLTF.

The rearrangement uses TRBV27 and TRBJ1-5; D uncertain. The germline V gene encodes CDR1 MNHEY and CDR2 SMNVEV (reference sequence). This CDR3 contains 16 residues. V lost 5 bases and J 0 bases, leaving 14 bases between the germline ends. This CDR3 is CASSMGVPYSNQPQHF. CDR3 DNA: TGTGCCAGCAGTATGGGCGTCCCCTATAGCAATCAGCCCCAGCATTTT.

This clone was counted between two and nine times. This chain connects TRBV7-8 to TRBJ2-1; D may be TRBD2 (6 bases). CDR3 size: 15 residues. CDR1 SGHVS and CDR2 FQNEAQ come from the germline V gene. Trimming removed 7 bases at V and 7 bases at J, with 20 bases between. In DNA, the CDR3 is TGTGCCAGCACCCCCTTGAGGCGGGGAACTAATGAGCAGTTCTTC. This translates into CASTPLRRGTNEQFF.

For the CDR3, the DNA is TGTGCCCCCCGGCAGGGGCGTGGGTACGAGCAGTACTTC. Translation: CAPRQGRGYEQYF. The gene calls are TRBV2 and TRBJ2-7; TRBD1 is a possible D gene (6 bases). This CDR3 is built from 13 residues. Looked up from germline, CDR1 is SNHLY and CDR2 is FYNNEI. V was pared by 11 bases and J by 4 bases, with 18 bases between. Filled out from reference TRBV2 and TRBJ2-7, the complete variable domain reads EPEVTQTPSHQVTQMGQEVILRCVPISNHLYFYWYRQILGQKVEFLVSFYNNEISEKSEIFDDQFSVERPDGSNFTLKIRSTKLEDSAMYFCAPRQGRGYEQYFGPGTRLTVT.

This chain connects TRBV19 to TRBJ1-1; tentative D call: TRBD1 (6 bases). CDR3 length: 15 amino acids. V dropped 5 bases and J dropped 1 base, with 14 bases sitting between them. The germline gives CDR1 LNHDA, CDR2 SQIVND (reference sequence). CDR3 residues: CASSLDRRGNTEAFF. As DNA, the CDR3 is TGTGCCAGTAGTCTGGACAGAAGAGGGAACACTGAAGCTTTCTTT.

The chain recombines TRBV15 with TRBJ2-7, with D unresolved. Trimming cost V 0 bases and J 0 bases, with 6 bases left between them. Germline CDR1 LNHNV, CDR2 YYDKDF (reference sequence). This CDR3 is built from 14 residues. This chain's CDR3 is CATSRELSSYEQYF. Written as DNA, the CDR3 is TGTGCCACCAGCAGAGAACTAAGCTCCTACGAGCAGTACTTC.

CDR3 amino acids: CATSRGPPGGRSTDTQYF. DNA for the CDR3: TGTGCCACCAGCAGAGGCCCACCGGGCGGGAGAAGCACAGATACGCAGTATTTT. This sequence joins TRBV15 and TRBJ2-3; 7 bases fit TRBD2. Trimming removed 1 base from V and 0 bases from J; junction bases left unmatched: 10. Per the germline V gene, CDR1 is LNHNV and CDR2 is YYDKDF (reference sequence). There are 18 residues in the CDR3.

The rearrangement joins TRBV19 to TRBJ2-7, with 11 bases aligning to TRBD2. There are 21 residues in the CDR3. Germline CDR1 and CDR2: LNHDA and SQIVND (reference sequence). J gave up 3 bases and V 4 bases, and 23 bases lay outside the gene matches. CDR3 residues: CASSTSLTRTSGLLQSYEQYF. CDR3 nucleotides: TGTGCCAGTAGTACCTCACTGACTAGGACTAGCGGGCTTCTACAAAGCTACGAGCAGTACTTC.

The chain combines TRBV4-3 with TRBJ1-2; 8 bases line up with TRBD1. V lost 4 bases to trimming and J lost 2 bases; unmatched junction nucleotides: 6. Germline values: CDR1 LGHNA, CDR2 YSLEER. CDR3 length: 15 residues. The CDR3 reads CASSPSRTGNYGYTF. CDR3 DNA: TGCGCCAGCAGCCCATCCCGGACAGGGAACTATGGCTACACCTTC.

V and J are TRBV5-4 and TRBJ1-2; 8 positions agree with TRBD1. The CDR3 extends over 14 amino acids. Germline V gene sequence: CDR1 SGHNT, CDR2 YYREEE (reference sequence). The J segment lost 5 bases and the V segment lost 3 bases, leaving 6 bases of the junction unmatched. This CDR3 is CASSSRQGTYGYTF. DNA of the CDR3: TGTGCCAGCAGCTCCCGACAGGGGACATATGGCTACACCTTC.

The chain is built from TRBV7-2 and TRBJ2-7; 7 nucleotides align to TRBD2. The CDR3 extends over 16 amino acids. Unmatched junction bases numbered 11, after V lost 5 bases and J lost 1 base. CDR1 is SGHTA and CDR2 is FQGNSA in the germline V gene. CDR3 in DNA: TGTGCCAGCAGCCCCGGGCAGGGCGGGGGTTCCTACGAGCAGTACTTC. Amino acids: CASSPGQGGGSYEQYF.